The 8 T cell receptor beta chains below all came from one sample that was sequenced in a study of shared clonotypes between healthy human individuals. Libraries were prepared by immunoSEQ multiplex PCR; TCRdb keeps only in-frame clonotypes and omits some of them. This table has some 470,000 clones, around 80% appearing once. Sequenced input: PBMCs. The receptors come from a woman between 40 and 55 years old in good health. Some clones in this sample may be carry-over from other donors' samples.

This clone came up a few times. The junction departs from the called germline gene at one end, perhaps through a read error. The sample holds other DNA sequences that translate to the same CDR3. J is TRBJ1-1 and V is TRBV28; D is perhaps TRBD1 (5 bases). The CDR3 has 13 residues. Germline CDR1 reads MDHEN; CDR2 reads SYDVKM. The CDR3 bases are TGTGCCAGCAGTTTACAGGGAGGCACTGAGGCTTTCTTT. As protein: CASSLQGGTEAFF.

The chain uses TRBV5-4 and TRBJ2-1; 7 bases are a match to TRBD1. V trimming: 4 bases; J trimming: 4 bases; junction bases outside the gene matches: 5. CDR3 length: 14 residues. CDR1 is SGHNT, CDR2 YYREEE, per germline (reference sequence). CDR3 sequence: CASSPGQEYNEQFF. Written as DNA, the CDR3 is TGTGCCAGCAGCCCCGGACAGGAATACAATGAGCAGTTCTTC. Together with reference TRBV5-4 and TRBJ2-1, the CDR3 gives the full variable domain: ETGVTQSPTHLIKTRGQQVTLRCSSQSGHNTVSWYQQALGQGPQFIFQYYREEENGRGNFPPRFSGLQFPNYSSELNVNALELDDSALYLCASSPGQEYNEQFFGPGTRLTVL.

This clone appeared a single time. The rearrangement joins TRBV4-2 to TRBJ2-7, with TRBD2 identical over 9 bases. CDR3 size: 19 residues. CDR1 is LGHNA, CDR2 YNFKEQ, per germline. With 3 bases clipped from V and 0 bases from J, the junction kept 15 bases outside the gene matches. CDR3 sequence: CASSQASGTTPTRSYEQYF. CDR3 in DNA: TGTGCCAGCAGCCAGGCTAGCGGGACAACCCCAACGCGCTCCTACGAGCAGTACTTC.

This clone was observed a few times. The genes are TRBV6-1 and TRBJ1-4; D gene ambiguous. Germline CDR1 and CDR2: MNHNS and SASEGT. The CDR3 sequence is 15 residues long. The V gene lost 4 bases and the J gene lost 6 bases, with 15 bases spanning the gap. DNA for the CDR3: TGTGCCAGCAGTGTCACGGACGGAGGATATGAAAAACTGTTTTTT. Translation gives CASSVTDGGYEKLFF.

The chain uses TRBV6-6 and TRBJ2-7; a possible D gene is TRBD2 (5 bases). CDR1 and CDR2 (germline): MNHNY, SVGAGI (reference sequence). The CDR3 spans 13 residues. V shed 8 bases and J shed 2 bases, with 13 bases lying between them. The CDR3: CASVRAGTYEQYF. In DNA form, the CDR3 reads TGTGCCAGCGTGAGGGCCGGAACCTACGAGCAGTACTTC.

This clone was recorded only once. The DNA for the CDR3 is TGTGCCAGCAGCTCCTTACCCGGGAGCTTCTATGGCTACACCTTC. It translates to CASSSLPGSFYGYTF. The rearrangement uses TRBV5-5 and TRBJ1-2; no definite D call. Germline V gives CDR1 SGHKS, CDR2 YYEKEE (reference sequence). The CDR3 is made up of 15 amino acids. V was clipped by 3 bases and J by 4 bases, with 16 bases between them. The whole variable domain, filled in from reference TRBV5-5 and TRBJ1-2, reads DAGVTQSPTHLIKTRGQQVTLRCSPISGHKSVSWYQQVLGQGPQFIFQYYEKEERGRGNFPDRFSARQFPNYSSELNVNALLLGDSALYLCASSSLPGSFYGYTFGSGTRLTVV.

The V gene is TRBV5-1, the J gene TRBJ2-5; D gene uncertain. V dropped 0 bases and J dropped 5 bases, with 11 bases sitting between them. The CDR3 loop spans 14 amino acids. Germline loops: CDR1 SGHRS, CDR2 YFSETQ. CDR3 DNA sequence: TGCGCCAGCAGCTTGGAGGCTAGTCTTGAGACCCAGTACTTC. It yields the protein CASSLEASLETQYF.

This clone was recorded only once. The chain combines TRBV19 with TRBJ2-1, with 7 nucleotides matching TRBD2. Unmatched junction bases numbered 1, after V lost 5 bases and J lost 6 bases. This CDR3 is built from 12 residues. CDR1 is LNHDA and CDR2 is SQIVND in the germline V gene (reference sequence). The CDR3 reads CASSWTSNEQFF. The CDR3 nucleotides read TGTGCCAGTAGTTGGACTAGCAATGAGCAGTTCTTC.